This note documents a single T cell receptor (beta chain) sequence. Its antigen is unidentified. PCR primers comprised 60 Vbeta and 13 Jbeta primers. The repertoire was sequenced with immunoSEQ multiplex PCR; TCRdb's copy has only in-frame clones and lacks some. The profile shows more than 150,000 clones, 75% to 85% of them singletons. The sample originates from a study of cytomegalovirus exposure and HLA in healthy donors. Notes on the study in general: The authors later found HLA-associated TCR beta chains more clonally expanded than equally common others. For TCR beta chains, V- and J-gene trimming was later linked to a missense DCLRE1C variant.

Likely unrecorded immune exposures existed in these nominally healthy donors. This receptor was obtained from a woman aged 30 to 39 in good health and CMV-seronegative. The sample comprised PBMCs.

CDR3 amino acids: CASSLRGVAEAFF. CDR3 DNA: TGCGCCAGCAGCTTGCGGGGGGTGGCTGAAGCTTTCTTT. The gene calls are TRBV5-1 and TRBJ1-1, with D possibly TRBD1 on 5 matching bases. The CDR3 length is 13 residues. Germline V CDR1 and CDR2: SGHRS, YFSETQ. V lost 1 base and J 6 bases, leaving 10 bases between the germline ends.